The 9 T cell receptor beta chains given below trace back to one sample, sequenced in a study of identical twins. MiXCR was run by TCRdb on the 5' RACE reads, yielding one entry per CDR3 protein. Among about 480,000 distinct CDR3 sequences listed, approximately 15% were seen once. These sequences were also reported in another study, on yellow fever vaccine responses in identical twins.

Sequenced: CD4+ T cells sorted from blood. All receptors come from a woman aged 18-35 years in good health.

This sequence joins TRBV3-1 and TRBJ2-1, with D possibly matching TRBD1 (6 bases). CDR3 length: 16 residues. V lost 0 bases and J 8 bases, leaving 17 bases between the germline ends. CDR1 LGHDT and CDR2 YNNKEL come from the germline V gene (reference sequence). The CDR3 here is CASSQDFRGRGDEQFF. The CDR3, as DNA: TGTGCCAGCAGCCAAGATTTTCGCGGCAGGGGCGATGAGCAGTTCTTC.

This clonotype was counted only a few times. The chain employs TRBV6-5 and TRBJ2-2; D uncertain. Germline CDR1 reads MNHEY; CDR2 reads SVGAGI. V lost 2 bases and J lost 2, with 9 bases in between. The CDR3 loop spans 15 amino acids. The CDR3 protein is CASSYGPLNTGELFF. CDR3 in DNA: TGTGCCAGCAGTTACGGACCGTTAAACACCGGGGAGCTGTTTTTT.

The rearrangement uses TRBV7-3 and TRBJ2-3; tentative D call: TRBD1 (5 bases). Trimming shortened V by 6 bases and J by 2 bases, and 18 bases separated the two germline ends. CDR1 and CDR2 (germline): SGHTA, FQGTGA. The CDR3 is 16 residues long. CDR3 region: CASSPQGLRNTDTQYF. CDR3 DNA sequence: TGTGCCAGCAGTCCCCAGGGCTTACGTAACACAGATACGCAGTATTTT.

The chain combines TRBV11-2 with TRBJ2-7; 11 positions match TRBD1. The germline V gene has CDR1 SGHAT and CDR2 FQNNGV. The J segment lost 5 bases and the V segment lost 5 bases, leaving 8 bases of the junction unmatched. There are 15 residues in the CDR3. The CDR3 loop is CASSTGQGVRNEQYF. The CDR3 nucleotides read TGTGCCAGCAGCACGGGACAGGGGGTGCGAAACGAGCAGTACTTC. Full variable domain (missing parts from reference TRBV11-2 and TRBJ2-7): EAGVAQSPRYKIIEKRQSVAFWCNPISGHATLYWYQQILGQGPKLLIQFQNNGVVDDSQLPKDRFSAERLKGVDSTLKIQPAKLEDSAVYLCASSTGQGVRNEQYFGPGTRLTVT.

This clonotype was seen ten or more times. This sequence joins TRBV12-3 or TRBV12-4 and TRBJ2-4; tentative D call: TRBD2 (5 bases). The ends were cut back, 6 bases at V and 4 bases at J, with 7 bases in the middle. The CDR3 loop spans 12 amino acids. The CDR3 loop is CASRRLKNIQYF. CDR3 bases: TGTGCCAGCAGGCGACTAAAAAACATTCAGTACTTC.

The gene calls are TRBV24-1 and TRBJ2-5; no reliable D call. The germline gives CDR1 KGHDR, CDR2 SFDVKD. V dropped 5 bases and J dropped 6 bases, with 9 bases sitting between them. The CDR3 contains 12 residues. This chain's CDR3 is CATSGDRKTQYF. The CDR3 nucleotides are TGTGCCACCAGTGGAGACCGAAAGACCCAGTACTTC.

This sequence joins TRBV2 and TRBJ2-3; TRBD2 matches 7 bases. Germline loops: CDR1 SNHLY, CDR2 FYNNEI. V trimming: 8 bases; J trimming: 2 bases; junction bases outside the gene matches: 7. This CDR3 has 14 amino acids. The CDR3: CASSPAGYTDTQYF. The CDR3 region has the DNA TGTGCCAGCTCTCCAGCGGGGTACACAGATACGCAGTATTTT.

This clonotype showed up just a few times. The CDR3 loop reads CASSFTSLTDTQYF. The CDR3 coding sequence is TGTGCCAGCAGCTTCACCTCTCTAACAGATACGCAGTATTTT. V gene TRBV12-3 or TRBV12-4 combines with J gene TRBJ2-3, with D hard to call. The germline V and J ends were trimmed by 6 bases and 3 bases, with 13 bases remaining between them. CDR3 length: 14 amino acids.

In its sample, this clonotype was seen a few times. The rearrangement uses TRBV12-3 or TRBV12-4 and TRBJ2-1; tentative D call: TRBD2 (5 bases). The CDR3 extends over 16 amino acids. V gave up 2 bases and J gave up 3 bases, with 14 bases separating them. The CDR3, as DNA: TGTGCCAGCAGTTTAACGCGGGCCTGGGGCTACAATGAGCAGTTCTTC. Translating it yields CASSLTRAWGYNEQFF.